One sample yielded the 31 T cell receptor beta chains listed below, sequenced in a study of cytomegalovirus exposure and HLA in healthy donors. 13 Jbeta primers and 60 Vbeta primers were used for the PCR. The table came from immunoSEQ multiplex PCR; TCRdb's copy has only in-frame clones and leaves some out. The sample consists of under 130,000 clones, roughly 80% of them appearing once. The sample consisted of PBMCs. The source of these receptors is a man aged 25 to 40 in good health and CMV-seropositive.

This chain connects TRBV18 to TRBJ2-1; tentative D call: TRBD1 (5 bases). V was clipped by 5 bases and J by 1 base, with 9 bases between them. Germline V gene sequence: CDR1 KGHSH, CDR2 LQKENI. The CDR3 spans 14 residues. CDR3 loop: CASSWSGSYNEQFF. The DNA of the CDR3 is TGTGCCAGCTCATGGTCAGGGTCCTACAATGAGCAGTTCTTC.

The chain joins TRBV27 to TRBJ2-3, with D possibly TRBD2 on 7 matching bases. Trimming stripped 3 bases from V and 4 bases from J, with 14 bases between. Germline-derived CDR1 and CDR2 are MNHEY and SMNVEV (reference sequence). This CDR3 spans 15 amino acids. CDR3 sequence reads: CASSLIRGGSDTQYF. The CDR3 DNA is TGTGCCAGCAGTTTGATAAGGGGGGGGTCAGATACGCAGTATTTT.

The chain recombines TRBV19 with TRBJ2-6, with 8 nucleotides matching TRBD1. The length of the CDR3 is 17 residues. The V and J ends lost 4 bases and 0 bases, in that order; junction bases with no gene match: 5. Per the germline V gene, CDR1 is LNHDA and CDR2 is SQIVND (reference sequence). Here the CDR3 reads CASSTGTGVSGANVLTF. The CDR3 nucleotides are TGTGCCAGTAGTACCGGGACAGGAGTCTCTGGGGCCAACGTCCTGACTTTC.

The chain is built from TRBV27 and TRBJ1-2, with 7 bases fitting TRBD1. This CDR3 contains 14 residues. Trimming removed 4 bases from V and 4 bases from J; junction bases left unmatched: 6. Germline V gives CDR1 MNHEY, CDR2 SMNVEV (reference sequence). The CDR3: CASSSRQGSYGYTF. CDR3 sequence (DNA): TGTGCCAGCAGTTCTAGACAGGGAAGCTATGGCTACACCTTC.

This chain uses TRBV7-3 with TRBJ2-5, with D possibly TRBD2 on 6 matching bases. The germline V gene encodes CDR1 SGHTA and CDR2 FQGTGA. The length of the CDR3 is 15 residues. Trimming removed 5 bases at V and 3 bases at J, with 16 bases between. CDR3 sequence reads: CASSPTGTPKETQYF. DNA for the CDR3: TGTGCCAGCAGCCCTACCGGGACTCCGAAAGAGACCCAGTACTTC. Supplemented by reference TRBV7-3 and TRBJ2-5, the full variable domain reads GAGVSQTPSNKVTEKGKYVELRCDPISGHTALYWYRQSLGQGPEFLIYFQGTGAADDSGLPNDRFFAVRPEGSVSTLKIQRTERGDSAVYLCASSPTGTPKETQYFGPGTRLLVL.

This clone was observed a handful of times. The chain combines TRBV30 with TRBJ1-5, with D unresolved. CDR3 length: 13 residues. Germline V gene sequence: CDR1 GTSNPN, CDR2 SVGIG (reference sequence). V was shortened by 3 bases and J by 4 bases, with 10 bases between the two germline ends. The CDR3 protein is CAWSAGWNQPQHF. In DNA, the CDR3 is TGTGCCTGGAGCGCCGGTTGGAATCAGCCCCAGCATTTT. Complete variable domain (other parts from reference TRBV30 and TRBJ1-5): SQTIHQWPATLVQPVGSPLSLECTVEGTSNPNLYWYRQAAGRGLQLLFYSVGIGQISSEVPQNLSASRPQDRQFILSSKKLLLSDSGFYLCAWSAGWNQPQHFGDGTRLSIL.

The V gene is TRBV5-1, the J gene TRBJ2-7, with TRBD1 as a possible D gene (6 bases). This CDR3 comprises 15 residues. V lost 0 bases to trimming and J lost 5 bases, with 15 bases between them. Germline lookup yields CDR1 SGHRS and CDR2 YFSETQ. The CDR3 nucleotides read TGCGCCAGCAGCTTGGCCCCCAGGGGTGGGAACGAGCAGTACTTC. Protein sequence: CASSLAPRGGNEQYF.

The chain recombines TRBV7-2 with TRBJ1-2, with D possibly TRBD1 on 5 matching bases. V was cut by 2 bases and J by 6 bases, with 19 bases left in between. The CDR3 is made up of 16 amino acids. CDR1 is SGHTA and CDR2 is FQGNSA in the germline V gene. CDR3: CASSLPTGIGEDGYTF. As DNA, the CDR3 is TGTGCCAGCAGCTTACCCACTGGGATAGGGGAGGATGGCTACACCTTC.

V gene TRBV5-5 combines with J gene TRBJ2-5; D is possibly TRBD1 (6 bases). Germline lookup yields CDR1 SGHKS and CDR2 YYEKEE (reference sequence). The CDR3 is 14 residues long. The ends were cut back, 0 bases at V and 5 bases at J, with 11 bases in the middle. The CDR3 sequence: CASSLEWGQETQYF. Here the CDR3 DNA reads TGTGCCAGCAGCTTGGAATGGGGGCAGGAGACCCAGTACTTC.

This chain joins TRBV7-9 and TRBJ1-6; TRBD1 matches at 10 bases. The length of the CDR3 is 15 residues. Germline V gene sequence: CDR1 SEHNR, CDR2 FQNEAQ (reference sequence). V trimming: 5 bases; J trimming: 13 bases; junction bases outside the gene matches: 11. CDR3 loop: CASSGQGDSLWPLHF. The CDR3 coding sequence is TGTGCCAGCAGCGGACAGGGGGACAGTCTCTGGCCCCTCCACTTT.

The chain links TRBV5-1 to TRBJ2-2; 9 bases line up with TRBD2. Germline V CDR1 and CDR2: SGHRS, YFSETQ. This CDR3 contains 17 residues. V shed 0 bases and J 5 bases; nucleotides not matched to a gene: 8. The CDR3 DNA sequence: TGCGCCAGCAGCTTGGCCGGGAGTAGCGGGGGTACCGGGGAGCTGTTTTTT. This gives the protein CASSLAGSSGGTGELFF.

CDR3 protein: CASSLFPTVYGYTF. In DNA, the CDR3 is TGTGCCAGCAGTCTCTTCCCGACAGTCTATGGCTACACCTTC. J is TRBJ1-2 and V is TRBV28, with a weak D call TRBD1 (5 bases). V lost 5 bases and J 4 bases, leaving 14 bases between the germline ends. Germline CDR1 MDHEN, CDR2 SYDVKM. The CDR3 is 14 amino acids.

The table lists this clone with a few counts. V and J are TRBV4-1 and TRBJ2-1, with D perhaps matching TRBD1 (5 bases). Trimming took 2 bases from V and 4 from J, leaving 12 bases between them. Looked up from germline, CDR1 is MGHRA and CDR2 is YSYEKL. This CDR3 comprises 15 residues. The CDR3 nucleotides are TGCGCCAGCAGCCAAACAGGATTAGGATACAATGAGCAGTTCTTC. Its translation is CASSQTGLGYNEQFF.

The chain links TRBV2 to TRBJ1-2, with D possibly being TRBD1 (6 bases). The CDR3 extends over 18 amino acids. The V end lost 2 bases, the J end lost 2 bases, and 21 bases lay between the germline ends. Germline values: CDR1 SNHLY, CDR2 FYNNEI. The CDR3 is CASSEPRGTRGLNYGYTF. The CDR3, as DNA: TGTGCCAGCAGTGAACCCCGAGGGACAAGGGGCCTAAACTATGGCTACACCTTC.

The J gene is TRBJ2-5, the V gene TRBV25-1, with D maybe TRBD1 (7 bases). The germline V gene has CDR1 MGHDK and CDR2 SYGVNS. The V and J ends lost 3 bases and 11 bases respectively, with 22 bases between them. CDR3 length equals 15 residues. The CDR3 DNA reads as TGTGCCAGCAGTGATCCCCTGGAGGGGGCCGAGGAGCAGTACTTC. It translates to CASSDPLEGAEEQYF.

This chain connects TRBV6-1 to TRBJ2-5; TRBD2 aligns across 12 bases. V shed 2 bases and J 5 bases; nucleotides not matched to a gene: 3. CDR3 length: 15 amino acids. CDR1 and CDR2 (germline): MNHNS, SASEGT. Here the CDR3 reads CASSELAGGLETQYF. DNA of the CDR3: TGTGCCAGCAGTGAACTAGCGGGGGGGCTTGAGACCCAGTACTTC.

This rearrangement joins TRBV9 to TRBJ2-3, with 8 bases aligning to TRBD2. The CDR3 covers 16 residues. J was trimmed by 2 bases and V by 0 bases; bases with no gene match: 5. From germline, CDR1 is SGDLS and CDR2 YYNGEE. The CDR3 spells CASSVADGGDTDTQYF. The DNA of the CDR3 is TGTGCCAGCAGCGTAGCCGACGGGGGGGACACAGATACGCAGTATTTT.

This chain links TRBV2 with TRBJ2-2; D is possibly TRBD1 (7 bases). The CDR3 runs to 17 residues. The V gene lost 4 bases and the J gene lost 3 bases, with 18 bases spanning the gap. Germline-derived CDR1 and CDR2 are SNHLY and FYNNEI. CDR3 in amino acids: CASSAETGWGDTGELFF. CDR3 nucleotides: TGTGCCAGCAGTGCGGAGACAGGGTGGGGGGACACCGGGGAGCTGTTTTTT.

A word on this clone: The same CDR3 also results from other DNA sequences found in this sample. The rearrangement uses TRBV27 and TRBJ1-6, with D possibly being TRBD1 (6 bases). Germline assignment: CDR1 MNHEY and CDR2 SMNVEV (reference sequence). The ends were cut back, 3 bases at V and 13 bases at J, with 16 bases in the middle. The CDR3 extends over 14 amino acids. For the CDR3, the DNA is TGTGCCAGCAGTTTCAACAGGGACTATCCCCCCCTCCACTTT. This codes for CASSFNRDYPPLHF.

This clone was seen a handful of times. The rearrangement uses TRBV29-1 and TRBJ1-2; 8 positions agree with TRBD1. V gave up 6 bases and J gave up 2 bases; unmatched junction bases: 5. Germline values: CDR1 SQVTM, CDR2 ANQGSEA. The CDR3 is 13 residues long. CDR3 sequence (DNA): TGCAGCGTCCTCGGACAGGGAAACTATGGCTACACCTTC. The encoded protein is CSVLGQGNYGYTF.

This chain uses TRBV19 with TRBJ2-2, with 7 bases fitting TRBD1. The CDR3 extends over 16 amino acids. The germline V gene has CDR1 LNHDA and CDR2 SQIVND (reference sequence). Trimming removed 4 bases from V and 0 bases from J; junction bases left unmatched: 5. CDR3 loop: CASSRRTGPNTGELFF. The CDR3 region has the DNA TGTGCCAGTAGTAGACGGACAGGCCCGAACACCGGGGAGCTGTTTTTT.

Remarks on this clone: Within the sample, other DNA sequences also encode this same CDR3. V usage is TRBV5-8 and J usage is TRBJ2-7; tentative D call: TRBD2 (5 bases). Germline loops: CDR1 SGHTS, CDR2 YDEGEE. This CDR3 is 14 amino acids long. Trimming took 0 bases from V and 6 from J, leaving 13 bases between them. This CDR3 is CASSLVGVGGEQYF. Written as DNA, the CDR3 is TGTGCCAGCAGCTTGGTTGGGGTAGGAGGCGAGCAGTACTTC.

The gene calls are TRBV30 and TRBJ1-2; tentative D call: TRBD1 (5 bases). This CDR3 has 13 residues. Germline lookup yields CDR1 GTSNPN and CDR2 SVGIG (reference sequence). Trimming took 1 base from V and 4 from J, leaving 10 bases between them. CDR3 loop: CAWSEGWGYGYTF. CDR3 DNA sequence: TGTGCCTGGAGTGAGGGGTGGGGCTATGGCTACACCTTC.

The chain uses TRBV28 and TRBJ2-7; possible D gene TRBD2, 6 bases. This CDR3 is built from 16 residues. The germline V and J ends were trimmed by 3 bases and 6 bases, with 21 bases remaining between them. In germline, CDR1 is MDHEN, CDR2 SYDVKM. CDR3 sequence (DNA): TGTGCCAGCAGTTTGTACTCCGGGGGACCCCCAGGCGAGCAGTACTTC. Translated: CASSLYSGGPPGEQYF.

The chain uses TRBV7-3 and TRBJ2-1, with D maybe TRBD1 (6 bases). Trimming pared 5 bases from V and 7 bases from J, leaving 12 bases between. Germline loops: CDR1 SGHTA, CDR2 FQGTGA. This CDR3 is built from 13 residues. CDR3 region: CASSQGIGNEQFF. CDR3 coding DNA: TGTGCCAGCAGCCAGGGGATTGGGAATGAGCAGTTCTTC.

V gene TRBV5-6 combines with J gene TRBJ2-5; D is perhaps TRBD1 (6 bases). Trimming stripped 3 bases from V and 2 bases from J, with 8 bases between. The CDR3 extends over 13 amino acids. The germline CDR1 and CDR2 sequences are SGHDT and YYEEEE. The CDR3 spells CASSWTAQETQYF. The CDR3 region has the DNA TGTGCCAGCAGCTGGACAGCGCAAGAGACCCAGTACTTC.

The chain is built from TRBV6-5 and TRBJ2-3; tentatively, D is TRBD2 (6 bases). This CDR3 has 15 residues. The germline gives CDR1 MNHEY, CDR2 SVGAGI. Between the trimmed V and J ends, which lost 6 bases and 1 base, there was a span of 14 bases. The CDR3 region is CASRPDGTGTDTQYF. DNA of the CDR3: TGTGCCAGCAGGCCCGACGGGACTGGCACAGATACGCAGTATTTT.

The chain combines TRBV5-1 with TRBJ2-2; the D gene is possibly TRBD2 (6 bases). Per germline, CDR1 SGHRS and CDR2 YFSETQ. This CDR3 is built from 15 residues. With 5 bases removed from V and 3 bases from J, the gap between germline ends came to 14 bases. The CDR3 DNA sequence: TGCGCCAGCAGTCCTCCCGGGACTCACACCGGGGAGCTGTTTTTT. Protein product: CASSPPGTHTGELFF.

Here the CDR3 reads CAISESKGDGNQPQHF. DNA of the CDR3: TGTGCCATCAGTGAGTCGAAAGGGGATGGCAATCAGCCCCAGCATTTT. V usage is TRBV10-3 and J usage is TRBJ1-5, with D tentatively TRBD1 (5 bases). Germline V CDR1 and CDR2: ENHRY, SYGVKD. The V and J ends lost 0 bases and 2 bases respectively, with 11 bases between them. The CDR3 sequence is 16 residues long.

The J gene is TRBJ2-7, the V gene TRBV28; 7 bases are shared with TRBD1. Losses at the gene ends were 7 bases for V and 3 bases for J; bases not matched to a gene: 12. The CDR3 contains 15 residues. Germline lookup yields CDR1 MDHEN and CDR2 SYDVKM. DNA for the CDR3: TGTGCCAGCATTCCCTCAACAGGGGATCTCTACGAGCAGTACTTC. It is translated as CASIPSTGDLYEQYF. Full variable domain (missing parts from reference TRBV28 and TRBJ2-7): DVKVTQSSRYLVKRTGEKVFLECVQDMDHENMFWYRQDPGLGLRLIYFSYDVKMKEKGDIPEGYSVSREKKERFSLILESASTNQTSMYLCASIPSTGDLYEQYFGPGTRLTVT.

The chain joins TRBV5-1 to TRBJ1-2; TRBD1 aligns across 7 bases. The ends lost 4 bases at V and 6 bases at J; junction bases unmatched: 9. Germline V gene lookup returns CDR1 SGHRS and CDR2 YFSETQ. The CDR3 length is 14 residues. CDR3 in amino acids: CASSLPTGMDGYTF. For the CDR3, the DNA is TGCGCCAGCAGCCTTCCGACAGGGATGGATGGCTACACCTTC. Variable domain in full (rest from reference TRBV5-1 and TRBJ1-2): KAGVTQTPRYLIKTRGQQVTLSCSPISGHRSVSWYQQTPGQGLQFLFEYFSETQRNKGNFPGRFSGRQFSNSRSEMNVSTLELGDSALYLCASSLPTGMDGYTFGSGTRLTVV.